Presented here are 7 T cell receptor beta chains from one specimen sequenced in a study of cytomegalovirus exposure and HLA in healthy donors. TCRdb's copy holds only in-frame clones and misses some; the assay was immunoSEQ multiplex PCR. The sample holds some 180,000 clones, roughly nine tenths seen once. Sequencing input: PBMCs. The receptors stem from a man younger than 45 in good health and CMV-seropositive.

As for this clone: Compared with germline, one end of the junction differs, possibly owing to a read error. The chain combines TRBV27 with TRBJ1-1; 8 nucleotides align to TRBD1. The CDR3 runs 12 residues. Germline CDR1 MNHEY, CDR2 SMNVEV (reference sequence). This CDR3 reads CATSNGQGAAFF. DNA of the CDR3: TGTGCCACCAGTAATGGACAGGGAGCGGCTTTCTTT.

The V call is TRBV5-1, the J call TRBJ2-6, with TRBD2 as a possible D gene (6 bases). Per germline, CDR1 SGHRS and CDR2 YFSETQ. There are 18 residues in the CDR3. Trimming removed 4 bases at V and 3 bases at J, with 20 bases between. The CDR3 reads CASSGGGGRQNGANVLTF. In DNA, the CDR3 is TGCGCCAGCAGCGGCGGTGGGGGGAGGCAGAATGGGGCCAACGTCCTGACTTTC.

J is TRBJ2-5 and V is TRBV5-1; 9 bases match TRBD1. Germline trimming cut 0 bases from V and 1 base from J; bases unmatched to any gene: 4. Germline CDR1 SGHRS, CDR2 YFSETQ. The length of the CDR3 is 16 residues. The CDR3 loop is CASSLGGQGFQETQYF. CDR3 DNA sequence: TGCGCCAGCAGCTTGGGAGGACAGGGGTTCCAAGAGACCCAGTACTTC.

The J gene is TRBJ2-1, the V gene TRBV29-1; 11 bases align to TRBD2. Unmatched junction bases numbered 6, after V lost 5 bases and J lost 9 bases. The germline V gene has CDR1 SQVTM and CDR2 ANQGSEA. The CDR3 is 13 amino acids. CDR3 amino acids: CSVLLAGAGEQFF. In DNA form, the CDR3 reads TGCAGCGTTTTACTAGCGGGAGCCGGTGAGCAGTTCTTC.

The table lists this clone with a few counts. This chain links TRBV5-1 with TRBJ1-1; D gene unclear. The CDR3 has 13 residues. Looked up from germline, CDR1 is SGHRS and CDR2 is YFSETQ. V lost 3 bases and J 6 bases, leaving 12 bases between the germline ends. Here the CDR3 reads CASSSVREAEAFF. The CDR3 DNA follows: TGCGCCAGCAGCTCGGTTAGGGAAGCTGAAGCTTTCTTT.

The rearrangement joins TRBV11-2 to TRBJ2-7; D uncertain. CDR1 and CDR2 from the germline V gene are SGHAT and FQNNGV. CDR3 length: 15 amino acids. V was trimmed by 4 bases and J by 3 bases, leaving 16 bases between them. The CDR3 DNA reads TGTGCCAGCAGCTCCACTCCTCCCATGGGCTACGAGCAGTACTTC. Its protein product is CASSSTPPMGYEQYF.

This chain uses TRBV6-1 with TRBJ2-4; 11 bases line up with TRBD1. The trim removed 3 bases at V and 8 bases at J, leaving 6 bases unmatched. There are 15 residues in the CDR3. Germline CDR1 reads MNHNS; CDR2 reads SASEGT. This chain's CDR3 is CASSEGGTGGYIQYF. In DNA, the CDR3 is TGTGCCAGCAGTGAGGGGGGGACAGGGGGTTACATTCAGTACTTC.